Listed below are T cell receptor beta chains from one sample, sequenced in a study of cytomegalovirus exposure and HLA in healthy donors. The method was immunoSEQ multiplex PCR; TCRdb's version includes in-frame clones alone and lacks a portion of them. The sample consists of about 130,000 clones, over 60% of them appearing once. Sequencing was carried out using PBMCs. Receptors originate from an older woman in good health and CMV-seropositive. The CDR3 runs from the conserved cysteine through the conserved F or W. The D gene is left open where the match is weak. Size values are once, few and many counts, or a class for expanded clones, and some rows have none.

j_gene | d_gene | abundance | v_gene | CDR3nt | CDR3aa
TRBJ1-4 | TRBD1 | - | TRBV7-8 | TGTGCCAGCAGCCCAGGGGACAGGGAGTGGCAAAAACTGTTTTTT | CASSPGDREWQKLFF
TRBJ1-1 | - | - | TRBV11-2 | TGTGCCAGCAGCCTATCCGGACTAGCGGGCAAAGCTTTCTTT | CASSLSGLAGKAFF
TRBJ1-2 | - | - | TRBV6-5 | TGTGCCAGCAGTTACGAGGCTAACTATGGCTACACCTTC | CASSYEANYGYTF
TRBJ2-2 | - | - | TRBV4-3 | TGCGCCAGCAGCCAAGTCAGGTCAGGCACCGGGGAGCTGTTTTTT | CASSQVRSGTGELFF
TRBJ1-6 | - | - | TRBV9 | TGTGCCAGCAGCGTAGAAGGGGAAGGCTCACCCCTCCACTTT | CASSVEGEGSPLHF
TRBJ2-7 | - | - | TRBV5-1 | TGCGCCAGCAGCTCCGACCACCCCCAAAGGGGCGAGCAGTACTTC | CASSSDHPQRGEQYF
TRBJ1-5 | TRBD1 | - | TRBV19 | TGTGCCAGTAGCTCGGGACAGGGGGCTTTCCAGCCCCAGCATTTT | CASSSGQGAFQPQHF
TRBJ1-6 | - | - | TRBV7-2 | TGTGCCAGCAGACCCGGGGCAGGGGATTTTTCACCCCTCCACTTT | CASRPGAGDFSPLHF
TRBJ2-1 | - | - | TRBV11-2 | TGTGCCAGCAGCGAACTGTGGGGGGGGCCCAACAATGAGCAGTTCTTC | CASSELWGGPNNEQFF
TRBJ1-2 | TRBD1 | - | TRBV4-3 | TGCGCCAGCACCGGGCGAGGGGGCGGCAACTATGGCTACACCTTC | CASTGRGGGNYGYTF
TRBJ1-5 | - | - | TRBV10-3 | TGTGCGAGTAGTGTGGGAATTCAGGGTCAGCCCCAGCATTTT | CASSVGIQGQPQHF
TRBJ1-1 | TRBD1 | - | TRBV2 | TGTGCCAGCAGTGAAAGGACAGGGAACACTGAAGCTTTCTTT | CASSERTGNTEAFF
TRBJ2-7 | - | - | TRBV6-5 | TGTGCCAGCAGCTACCGCCTGGGACAAGTAATGCGGGAGCAGTACTTC | CASSYRLGQVMREQYF
TRBJ2-1 | - | - | TRBV6-6 | TGTGCCAGCAGTAGCGGCTACAATGAGCAGTTCTTC | CASSSGYNEQFF
TRBJ2-1 | - | - | TRBV7-2 | TGTGCCAGCAGCGGCCAGGGGTACTCCTACAATGAGCAGTTCTTC | CASSGQGYSYNEQFF
TRBJ1-2 | - | - | TRBV19 | TGTGCCAGTAGAATCGACAGGACCTATGGCTACACCTTC | CASRIDRTYGYTF
TRBJ2-1 | - | - | TRBV9 | TGTGCCAGCAGCGTAATGGCGGTAACCTACAATGAGCAGTTCTTC | CASSVMAVTYNEQFF
TRBJ2-1 | TRBD2 | few | TRBV2 | TGTGCCAGAGGAGGACTAGCGGGGGGAAATGAGCAGTTCTTC | CARGGLAGGNEQFF
TRBJ2-7 | TRBD2 | - | TRBV18 | TGTGCCAGCTCACCACCGGGGAGGGTCTCCTACGAGCAGTACTTC | CASSPPGRVSYEQYF
TRBJ1-1 | - | few | TRBV5-4 | TGTGCCAGCAGCCGTGAGGGCGGGGGCGCTTTCTTT | CASSREGGGAFF
TRBJ2-7 | TRBD1 | - | TRBV30 | TGTGCCTGGAGTACAGGGGCTGGATCATACGAGCAGTACTTC | CAWSTGAGSYEQYF
TRBJ2-5 | TRBD1 | - | TRBV5-1 | TGCGCCAGCAGCTCCGGGACAGGCCAAGAGACCCAGTACTTC | CASSSGTGQETQYF
TRBJ2-5 | TRBD1 | - | TRBV9 | TGTGCCAGCAGCGGAGCCCGACAGGGGGATATAGAGACCCAGTACTTC | CASSGARQGDIETQYF
TRBJ1-4 | - | - | TRBV7-8 | TGTGCCAGCAGCACAAACTCAGGGGCCAATAATGAAAAACTGTTTTTT | CASSTNSGANNEKLFF
TRBJ2-3 | - | - | TRBV28 | TGTGCCAGCAGACAACAGGGCGCAGATACGCAGTATTTT | CASRQQGADTQYF
TRBJ2-7 | TRBD1 | few | TRBV10-2 | TGCGCCAGTAGAACCGGACAGGGGACCTACGAGCAGTACTTC | CASRTGQGTYEQYF
TRBJ2-7 | TRBD2 | - | TRBV18 | TGTGCCAGCTCACCACGGGATAGCGGGGGTTCCTACGAGCAGTACTTC | CASSPRDSGGSYEQYF
TRBJ1-5 | - | - | TRBV27 | TGTGCCAGCAGACCAGCAACCCCAGGGAATCAGCCCCAGCATTTT | CASRPATPGNQPQHF
TRBJ2-2 | - | few | TRBV4-3 | TGCGCCAGCAGCCAAGGGTCAGCGAACACCGGGGAGCTGTTTTTT | CASSQGSANTGELFF
TRBJ2-5 | - | - | TRBV7-2 | TGTGCCAGCAGCTTAAAAAGGTCAGGGAAGTCAGAGACCCAGTACTTC | CASSLKRSGKSETQYF
TRBJ2-1 | - | - | TRBV2 | TGTGCCAGCAGTGAATGGTCGATAAACTACCCGCCAGACAATGAGCAGTTCTTC | CASSEWSINYPPDNEQFF
TRBJ1-2 | - | once | TRBV5-6 | TGTGCCAGCAGCTTGAGAACCGCTCGGTATGGCTACACCTTC | CASSLRTARYGYTF
TRBJ2-3 | - | - | TRBV6-1 | TGTGCCAGCAGTGATGTGGGAGGTAGCACAGATACGCAGTATTTT | CASSDVGGSTDTQYF
TRBJ2-7 | TRBD1 | few | TRBV30 | TGTGCCTGGACCATGGGACAGAACTTCTACGAGCAGTACTTC | CAWTMGQNFYEQYF
TRBJ2-5 | - | - | TRBV27 | TGTGCCAGCAGTTACATAGACAGGCAAGAGACCCAGTACTTC | CASSYIDRQETQYF